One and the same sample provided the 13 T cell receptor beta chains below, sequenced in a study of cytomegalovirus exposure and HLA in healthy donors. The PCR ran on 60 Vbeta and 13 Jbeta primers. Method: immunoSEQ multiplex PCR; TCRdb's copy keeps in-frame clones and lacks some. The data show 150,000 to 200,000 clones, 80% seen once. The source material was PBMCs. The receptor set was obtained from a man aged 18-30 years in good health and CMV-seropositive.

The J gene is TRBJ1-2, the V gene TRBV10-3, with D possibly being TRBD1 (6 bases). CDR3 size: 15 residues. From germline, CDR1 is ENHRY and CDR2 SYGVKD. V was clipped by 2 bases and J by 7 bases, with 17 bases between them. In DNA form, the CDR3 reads TGTGCCATCAGTGAGGGTGTACAGGGCGATCGTGGCTACACCTTC. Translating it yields CAISEGVQGDRGYTF.

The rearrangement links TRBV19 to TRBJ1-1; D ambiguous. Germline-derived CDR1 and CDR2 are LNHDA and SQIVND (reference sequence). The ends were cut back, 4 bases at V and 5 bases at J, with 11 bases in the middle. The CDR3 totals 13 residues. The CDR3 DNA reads TGTGCCAGTAGTAACAGAGGGAGGACTGAAGCTTTCTTT. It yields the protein CASSNRGRTEAFF. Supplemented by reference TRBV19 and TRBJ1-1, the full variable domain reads DGGITQSPKYLFRKEGQNVTLSCEQNLNHDAMYWYRQDPGQGLRLIYYSQIVNDFQKGDIAEGYSVSREKKESFPLTVTSAQKNPTAFYLCASSNRGRTEAFFGQGTRLTVV.

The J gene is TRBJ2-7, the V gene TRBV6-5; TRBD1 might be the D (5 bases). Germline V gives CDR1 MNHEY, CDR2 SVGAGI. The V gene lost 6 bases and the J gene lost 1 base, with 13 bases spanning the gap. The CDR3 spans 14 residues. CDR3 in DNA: TGTGCCAGCAGCTGGGGCACGGGTTCCTACGAGCAGTACTTC. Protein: CASSWGTGSYEQYF.

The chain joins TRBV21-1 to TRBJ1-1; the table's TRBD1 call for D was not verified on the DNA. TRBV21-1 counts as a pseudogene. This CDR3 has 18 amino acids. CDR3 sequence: CASSKDDSRAHLNTEAFF. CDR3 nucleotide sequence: TGTGCCAGCAGCAAAGACGATTCCAGGGCACATCTGAACACTGAAGCTTTCTTT.

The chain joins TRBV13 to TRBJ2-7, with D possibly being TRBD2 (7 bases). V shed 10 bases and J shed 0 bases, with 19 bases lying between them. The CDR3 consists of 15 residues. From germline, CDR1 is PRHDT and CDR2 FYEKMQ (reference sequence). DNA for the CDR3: TGTGCCATACCGGGGGCCGGGGGGAACTCCTACGAGCAGTACTTC. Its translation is CAIPGAGGNSYEQYF.

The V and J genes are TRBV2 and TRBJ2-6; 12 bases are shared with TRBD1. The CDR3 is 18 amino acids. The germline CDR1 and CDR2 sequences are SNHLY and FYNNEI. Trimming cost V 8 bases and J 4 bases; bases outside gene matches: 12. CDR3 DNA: TGTGCCAGCTTTCAACCGGGACAGGGGGCGTCAGGGGCCAACGTCCTGACTTTC. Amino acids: CASFQPGQGASGANVLTF.

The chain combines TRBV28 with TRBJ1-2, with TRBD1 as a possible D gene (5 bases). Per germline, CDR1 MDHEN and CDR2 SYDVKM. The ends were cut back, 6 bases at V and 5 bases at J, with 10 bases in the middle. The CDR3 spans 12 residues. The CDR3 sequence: CASRSRVYGYTF. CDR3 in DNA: TGTGCCAGCAGAAGCAGGGTATATGGCTACACCTTC.

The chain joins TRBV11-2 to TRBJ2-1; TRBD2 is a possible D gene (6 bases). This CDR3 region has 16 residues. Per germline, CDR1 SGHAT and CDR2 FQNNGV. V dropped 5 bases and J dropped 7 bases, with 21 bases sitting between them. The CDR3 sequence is CASSPRVSGLENEQFF. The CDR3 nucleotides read TGTGCCAGCAGCCCCCGAGTGAGCGGGTTGGAGAATGAGCAGTTCTTC.

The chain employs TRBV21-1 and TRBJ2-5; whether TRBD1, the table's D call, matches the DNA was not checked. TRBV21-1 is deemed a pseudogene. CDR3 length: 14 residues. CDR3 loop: CASSKAPGDETQYF. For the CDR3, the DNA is TGTGCCAGCAGCAAAGCGCCAGGGGACGAGACCCAGTACTTC.

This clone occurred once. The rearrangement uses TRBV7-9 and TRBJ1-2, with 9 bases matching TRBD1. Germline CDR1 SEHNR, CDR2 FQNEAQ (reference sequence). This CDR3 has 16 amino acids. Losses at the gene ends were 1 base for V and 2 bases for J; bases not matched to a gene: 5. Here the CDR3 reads CASSLDRDRENYGYTF. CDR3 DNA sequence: TGTGCCAGCAGCTTAGATCGGGACAGGGAGAACTATGGCTACACCTTC.

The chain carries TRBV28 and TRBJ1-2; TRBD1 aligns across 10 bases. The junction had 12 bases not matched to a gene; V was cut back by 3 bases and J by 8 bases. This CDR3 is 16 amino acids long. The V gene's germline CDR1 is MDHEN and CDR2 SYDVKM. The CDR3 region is CASSFPAGTGASGYTF. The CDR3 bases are TGTGCCAGCAGTTTCCCCGCCGGGACAGGGGCAAGCGGCTACACCTTC.

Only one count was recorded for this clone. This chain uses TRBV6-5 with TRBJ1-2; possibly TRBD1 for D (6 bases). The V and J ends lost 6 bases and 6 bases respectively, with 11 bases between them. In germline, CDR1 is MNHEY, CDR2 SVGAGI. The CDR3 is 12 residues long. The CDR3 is CASSTGYHGYTF. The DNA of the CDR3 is TGTGCCAGCAGCACAGGGTACCATGGCTACACCTTC.

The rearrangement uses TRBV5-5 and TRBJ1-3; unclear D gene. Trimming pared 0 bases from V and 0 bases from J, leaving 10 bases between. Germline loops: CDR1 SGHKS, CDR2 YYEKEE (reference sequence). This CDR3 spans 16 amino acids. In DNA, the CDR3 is TGTGCCAGCAGCTTGGAGATGGCAGTCTCTGGAAACACCATATATTTT. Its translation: CASSLEMAVSGNTIYF.